This T cell receptor (beta chain) was recorded in a study of T-cell memory formation after mild COVID-19. Study-level points and caveats: The finding that pre-infection memory included some responding clones suggested that cross-reactive memory joined. Contracting clones, day 15 to 85, had balanced CD4/CD8, and later expanders favored CD4+.

The CDR3 extends over 17 amino acids. Trimming left V 0 bases short and J 2 bases short, with 14 bases between. The V gene's germline CDR1 is LGHNA and CDR2 YSLEER. Libraries for TCRalpha and TCRbeta carried sample barcodes and unique molecular identifiers via 5'RACE. Using its own MiXCR run on the 5' RACE reads, TCRdb lists one record per CDR3 protein. This sample has some 450,000 distinct CDR3 sequences, with roughly 18% found just once. Regarding this clonotype: Its antigen is as yet unknown.

Sequenced material: PBMCs or a T cell subset sorted from them (not recorded which). The clonotype originates from a man between 18 and 35 years old who had mild COVID-19 (a few samples of this study predate the infection). Cell type and time point are not known. This rearrangement joins TRBV4-3 to TRBJ1-3; TRBD1 is a possible D gene (5 bases). CDR3 sequence (DNA): TGCGCCAGCAGCCAAGATCTGTCAGGACAACCTGGAAACACCATATATTTT. Protein: CASSQDLSGQPGNTIYF.